The next 19 T cell receptor beta chains were all read from a single sample in a study of type 1 and type 2 diabetes patients. Genomic DNA was the PCR template. The TCR beta CDR3 region was amplified using 30 forward and 13 reverse primers. TCRdb used MiXCR to reprocess the multiplex PCR reads, holding one entry per CDR3 protein. The sample comprises a few hundred thousand distinct CDR3 sequences, more than 45% of which are singletons, and about 13% rests with the top ten. The sample taken for sequencing was peripheral blood mononuclear cells (PBMCs). All receptors come from a young man with type 2 diabetes.

This clonotype was found a few times. The V call is TRBV4-1, the J call TRBJ2-7, with TRBD2 matching 13 bases. Trimming took 0 bases from V and 0 from J; bases not matched to a gene: 5. This CDR3 has 18 residues. Germline CDR1 is MGHRA and CDR2 is YSYEKL. The CDR3 loop reads CASSQDGLAGEGSYEQYF. The CDR3 nucleotides are TGCGCCAGCAGCCAAGACGGACTAGCGGGAGAAGGCTCCTACGAGCAGTACTTC.

The chain has TRBV20-1 and TRBJ1-4, with D perhaps TRBD1 (5 bases). The CDR3 covers 14 residues. V lost 3 bases and J lost 8, with 16 bases in between. Germline V lookup: CDR1 DFQATT, CDR2 SNEGSKA (reference sequence). The CDR3: CSASPGRGREKLFF. CDR3 nucleotides: TGCAGTGCTAGTCCCGGTCGGGGGAGGGAAAAACTGTTTTTT.

CDR3 amino acids: CASSLGLGSYEQYF. The CDR3 DNA reads TGTGCCAGCAGCTTGGGACTAGGCTCCTACGAGCAGTACTTC. J is TRBJ2-7 and V is TRBV13; 8 bases line up with TRBD2. Trimming removed 3 bases from V and 0 bases from J; junction bases left unmatched: 1. Per the germline V gene, CDR1 is PRHDT and CDR2 is FYEKMQ (reference sequence). CDR3 length: 14 amino acids.

The rearrangement uses TRBV30 and TRBJ2-5, with D possibly being TRBD2 (6 bases). This CDR3 has 13 residues. The germline V gene has CDR1 GTSNPN and CDR2 SVGIG (reference sequence). V lost 5 bases, J lost 4 bases, and 14 bases lay in between. The CDR3 nucleotides are TGTGCCTGGTCATTTCGGAGGGGAGAGACCCAGTACTTC. Protein product: CAWSFRRGETQYF.

V is TRBV24-1 and J is TRBJ1-1; tentative D call: TRBD1 (5 bases). This CDR3 contains 12 residues. With 7 bases removed from V and 6 bases from J, the gap between germline ends came to 11 bases. The germline CDR1 and CDR2 sequences are KGHDR and SFDVKD. The DNA for the CDR3 is TGTGCCACCAGGGGGCTAGGGGCTGAAGCTTTCTTT. Residues: CATRGLGAEAFF.

This clonotype was recorded many times. This sequence joins TRBV20-1 and TRBJ2-7, with D maybe TRBD2 (6 bases). This CDR3 region has 13 residues. The germline V gene encodes CDR1 DFQATT and CDR2 SNEGSKA (reference sequence). Trimming took off 1 base at V and 4 bases at J, with 11 bases between the two ends. The DNA for the CDR3 is TGCAGTGCTAGAGGGCAGGCGGGGTACGAGCAGTACTTC. It is translated as CSARGQAGYEQYF.

This chain joins TRBV30 and TRBJ2-3; D could derive from TRBD1 or TRBD2 (5 bases each). The germline V gene encodes CDR1 GTSNPN and CDR2 SVGIG (reference sequence). CDR3 size: 12 residues. Trimming pared 2 bases from V and 9 bases from J, leaving 12 bases between. Here the CDR3 DNA reads TGTGCCTGGAGTCCCCGAGAGGGGACGCAGTATTTT. This sequence encodes CAWSPREGTQYF.

With regard to this clonotype: A read error is possible here, since a much larger clone lies one base away. The V gene is TRBV30, the J gene TRBJ2-7; 8 positions agree with TRBD1. The CDR3 has 14 amino acids. J gave up 2 bases and V 1 base, and 4 bases lay outside the gene matches. Germline V gives CDR1 GTSNPN, CDR2 SVGIG (reference sequence). CDR3 region: CAWSGGTGTYEQYF. The CDR3 bases are TGTGCCTGGAGTGGCGGGACAGGCACCTACGAGCAGTACTTC.

Details on this clonotype: Its ends do not fully match the called genes, so a read error is possible. The chain is built from TRBV5-1 and TRBJ2-6; a possible D gene is TRBD2 (6 bases). This CDR3 contains 17 residues. The germline V gene has CDR1 SGHRS and CDR2 YFSETQ. In DNA, the CDR3 is TGCGCCAGCAGCTTGCAGGGACTCACCTCTGGGGCCAACGCCCTGACTTTC. Amino acids: CASSLQGLTSGANALTF.

This chain links TRBV10-3 with TRBJ2-5; 7 positions match TRBD1. There are 14 residues in the CDR3. V dropped 10 bases and J dropped 1; count of bases not matched to a gene: 9. Per the germline V gene, CDR1 is ENHRY and CDR2 is SYGVKD. The CDR3 reads CASTGQISQETQYF. The CDR3 coding sequence is TGTGCCAGCACGGGACAGATAAGCCAAGAGACCCAGTACTTC.

This clonotype appeared a single time. V gene TRBV5-1 combines with J gene TRBJ2-5; 7 positions match TRBD2. This CDR3 is 17 amino acids long. In germline, CDR1 is SGHRS, CDR2 YFSETQ. Trimming removed 4 bases from V and 4 bases from J; junction bases left unmatched: 16. The chain's CDR3 is CASSPPYWEGRGETQYF. DNA for the CDR3: TGCGCCAGCAGCCCCCCGTATTGGGAGGGAAGGGGAGAGACCCAGTACTTC.

This chain connects TRBV5-4 to TRBJ2-2; 8 bases are a match to TRBD2. Germline lookup yields CDR1 SGHNT and CDR2 YYREEE (reference sequence). The CDR3 length is 16 residues. J was trimmed by 5 bases and V by 4 bases; bases with no gene match: 10. The CDR3 DNA follows: TGTGCCAGCAGCCGCCCTCGGGGGGGGCCGACCGGGGAGCTGTTTTTT. Protein: CASSRPRGGPTGELFF.

This clonotype was counted a few times. The rearrangement uses TRBV2 and TRBJ1-2; tentatively, D is TRBD1 (5 bases). Trimming stripped 4 bases from V and 8 bases from J, with 23 bases between. Germline CDR1 reads SNHLY; CDR2 reads FYNNEI. The CDR3 length is 16 residues. The CDR3: CASSGGENLGGLGYTF. CDR3 sequence (DNA): TGTGCCAGCAGTGGTGGGGAAAACTTGGGGGGACTCGGCTACACCTTC.

CDR3 loop: CASSNTGVDTQYF. The CDR3, as DNA: TGTGCCAGCAGCAATACGGGAGTAGATACGCAGTATTTT. This sequence joins TRBV7-8 and TRBJ2-3, with a possible D match to TRBD2 (6 bases). Germline assignment: CDR1 SGHVS and CDR2 FQNEAQ. The length of the CDR3 is 13 residues. Trimming shortened V by 5 bases and J by 5 bases, and 11 bases separated the two germline ends.

The chain has TRBV6-6 and TRBJ2-3; no clear D. Between the trimmed V and J ends, which lost 3 bases and 3 bases, there was a span of 13 bases. Germline V lookup: CDR1 MNHNY, CDR2 SVGAGI (reference sequence). CDR3 size: 15 residues. CDR3 in DNA: TGTGCCAGCAGTTATTATCAAGGGCGTACAGATACGCAGTATTTT. It codes for CASSYYQGRTDTQYF.

The chain has TRBV7-9 and TRBJ1-6; no clear D. This CDR3 has 14 residues. Trimming shortened V by 5 bases and J by 10 bases, and 15 bases separated the two germline ends. Germline lookup yields CDR1 SEHNR and CDR2 FQNEAQ (reference sequence). The CDR3, as DNA: TGTGCCAGCAGCAGAGACGGGGTTAGCTCACCCCTCCACTTT. Its protein is CASSRDGVSSPLHF.

CDR3 nucleotides: TGTGCCAGCAGTGAATTTAGGGCGGGACGGACTTCCTCTGGGGCCAACGTCCTGACTTTC. Translating gives CASSEFRAGRTSSGANVLTF. The chain links TRBV28 to TRBJ2-6; D perhaps matches TRBD2 (6 bases). This CDR3 region has 20 residues. Germline values: CDR1 MDHEN, CDR2 SYDVKM. V was trimmed by 5 bases and J by 0 bases, leaving 23 bases between them.

The V call is TRBV6-6, the J call TRBJ1-2; unclear D gene. Trimming pared 8 bases from V and 6 bases from J, leaving 7 bases between. Germline V CDR1 and CDR2: MNHNY, SVGAGI (reference sequence). The length of the CDR3 is 10 residues. The CDR3, as DNA: TGTGCCAGCCACCGCAATGGCTACACCTTC. This encodes CASHRNGYTF.

V is TRBV30 and J is TRBJ1-6; D is ambiguous. Germline V gives CDR1 GTSNPN, CDR2 SVGIG (reference sequence). V shed 1 base and J shed 6 bases, with 7 bases lying between them. This CDR3 has 13 residues. CDR3 nucleotides: TGTGCCTGGAGTGGGGGTAGTAATTCACCCCTCCACTTT. It specifies CAWSGGSNSPLHF.